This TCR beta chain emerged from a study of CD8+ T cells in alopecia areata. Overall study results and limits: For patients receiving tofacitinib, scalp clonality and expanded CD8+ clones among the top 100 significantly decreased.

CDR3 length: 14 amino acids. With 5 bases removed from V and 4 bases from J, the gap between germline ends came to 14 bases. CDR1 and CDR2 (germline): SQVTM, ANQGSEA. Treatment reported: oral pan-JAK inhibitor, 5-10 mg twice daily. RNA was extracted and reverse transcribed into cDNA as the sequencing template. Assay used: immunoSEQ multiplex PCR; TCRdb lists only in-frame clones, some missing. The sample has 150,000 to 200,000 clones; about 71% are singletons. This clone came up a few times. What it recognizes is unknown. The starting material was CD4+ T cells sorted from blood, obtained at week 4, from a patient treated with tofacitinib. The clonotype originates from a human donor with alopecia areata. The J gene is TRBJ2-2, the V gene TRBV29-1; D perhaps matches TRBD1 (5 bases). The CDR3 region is CSVTGEGVTGELFF. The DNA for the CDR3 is TGCAGCGTTACCGGCGAAGGGGTCACCGGGGAGCTGTTTTTT.